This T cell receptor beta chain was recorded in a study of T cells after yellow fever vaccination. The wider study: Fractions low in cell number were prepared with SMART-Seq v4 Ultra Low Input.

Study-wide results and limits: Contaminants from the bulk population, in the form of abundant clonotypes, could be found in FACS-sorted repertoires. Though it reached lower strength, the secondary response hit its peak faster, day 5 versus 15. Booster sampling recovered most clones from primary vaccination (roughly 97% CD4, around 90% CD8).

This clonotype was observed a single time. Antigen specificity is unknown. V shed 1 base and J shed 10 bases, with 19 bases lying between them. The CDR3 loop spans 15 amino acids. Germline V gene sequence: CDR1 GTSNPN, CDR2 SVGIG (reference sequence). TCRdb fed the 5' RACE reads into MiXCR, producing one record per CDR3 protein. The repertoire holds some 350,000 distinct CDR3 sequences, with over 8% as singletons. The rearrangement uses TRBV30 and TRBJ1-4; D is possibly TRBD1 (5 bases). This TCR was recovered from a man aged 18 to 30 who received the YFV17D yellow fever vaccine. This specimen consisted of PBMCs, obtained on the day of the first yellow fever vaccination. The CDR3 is CAWSASETVLRKLFF. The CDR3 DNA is TGTGCCTGGAGTGCGAGTGAGACAGTTCTTCGAAAACTGTTTTTT.